The source of this T cell receptor beta chain is a study of neurological immune-mediated disorders. Whole-study results and caveats: In HTLV-1-associated myelopathy, TCR clonal expansion was greatest, and in multiple sclerosis it was least, below healthy controls.

Sorted libraries were made with about a million CD4+ or CD8+ T cells. Ten or more counts support this clonotype. Its matching antigen is unknown. TCRdb re-called the 5' RACE reads through MiXCR, storing one row per CDR3 protein. The data show approximately 38,000 distinct CDR3 sequences, roughly 12% seen once. Germline V gene sequence: CDR1 SQVTM, CDR2 ANQGSEA. The ends were cut back, 6 bases at V and 8 bases at J, with 16 bases in the middle. This CDR3 comprises 12 residues. The chain combines TRBV29-1 with TRBJ1-2, with D possibly TRBD1 on 5 matching bases. The receptor was isolated from a young woman with HTLV-1-associated myelopathy (HAM/TSP). Sample: CD4+ T cells from blood. CDR3 protein: CSVVGTKGGYTF. The CDR3 nucleotides are TGCAGCGTAGTTGGGACGAAGGGAGGCTACACCTTC.